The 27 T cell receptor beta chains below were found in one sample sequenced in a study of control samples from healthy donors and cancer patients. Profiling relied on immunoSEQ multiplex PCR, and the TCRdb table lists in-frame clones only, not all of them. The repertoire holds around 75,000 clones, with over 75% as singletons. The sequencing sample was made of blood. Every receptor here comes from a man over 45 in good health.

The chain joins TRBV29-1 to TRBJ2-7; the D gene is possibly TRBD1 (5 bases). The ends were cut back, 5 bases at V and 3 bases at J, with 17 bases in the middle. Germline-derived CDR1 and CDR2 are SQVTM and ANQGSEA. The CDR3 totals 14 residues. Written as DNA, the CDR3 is TGCAGCGTTACCGACAGACCCGACAGCTACGAGCAGTACTTC. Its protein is CSVTDRPDSYEQYF.

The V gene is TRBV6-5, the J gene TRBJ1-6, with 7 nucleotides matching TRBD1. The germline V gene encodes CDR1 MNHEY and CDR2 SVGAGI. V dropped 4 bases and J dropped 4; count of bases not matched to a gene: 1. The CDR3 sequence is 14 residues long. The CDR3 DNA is TGTGCCAGCAGTTTGGGACAGTATAATTCACCCCTCCACTTT. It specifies CASSLGQYNSPLHF.

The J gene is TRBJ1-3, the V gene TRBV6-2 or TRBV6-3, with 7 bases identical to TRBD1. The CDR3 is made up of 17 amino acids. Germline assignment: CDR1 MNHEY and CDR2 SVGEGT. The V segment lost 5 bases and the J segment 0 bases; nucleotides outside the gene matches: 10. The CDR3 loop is CASSLSDRLLSGNTIYF. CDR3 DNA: TGTGCCAGCAGTCTTTCGGACAGGCTCCTCTCTGGAAACACCATATATTTT.

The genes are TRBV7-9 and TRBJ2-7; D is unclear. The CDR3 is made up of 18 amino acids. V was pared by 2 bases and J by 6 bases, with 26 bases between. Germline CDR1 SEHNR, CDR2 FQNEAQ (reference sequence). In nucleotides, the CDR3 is TGTGCCAGCAGCTTACCGTCTCTTTTCAATTCGGACCTGGGCGAGCAGTACTTC. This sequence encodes CASSLPSLFNSDLGEQYF.

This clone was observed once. CDR3 sequence (DNA): TGTGCCAGCAGTTGGGACAGAAACTCCTACGAGCAGTACTTC. Its translation: CASSWDRNSYEQYF. The genes are TRBV2 and TRBJ2-7, with 7 positions matching TRBD1. The CDR3 covers 14 residues. The ends lost 5 bases at V and 0 bases at J; junction bases unmatched: 4. The germline CDR1 and CDR2 sequences are SNHLY and FYNNEI. The variable domain in full, completed from reference TRBV2 and TRBJ2-7, reads EPEVTQTPSHQVTQMGQEVILRCVPISNHLYFYWYRQILGQKVEFLVSFYNNEISEKSEIFDDQFSVERPDGSNFTLKIRSTKLEDSAMYFCASSWDRNSYEQYFGPGTRLTVT.

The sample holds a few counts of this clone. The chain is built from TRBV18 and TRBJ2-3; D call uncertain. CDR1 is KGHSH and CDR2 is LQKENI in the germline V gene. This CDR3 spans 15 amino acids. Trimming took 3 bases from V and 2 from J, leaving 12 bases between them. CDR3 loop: CASSPVRSNTDTQYF. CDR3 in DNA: TGTGCCAGCTCACCGGTACGGAGCAACACAGATACGCAGTATTTT.

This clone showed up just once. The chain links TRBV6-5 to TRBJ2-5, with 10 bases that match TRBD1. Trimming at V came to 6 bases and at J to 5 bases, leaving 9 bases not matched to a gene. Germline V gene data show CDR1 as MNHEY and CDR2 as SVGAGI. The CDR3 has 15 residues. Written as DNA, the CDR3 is TGTGCCAGCAGCTACAAGGGACAGGGGAGGGAGACCCAGTACTTC. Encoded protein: CASSYKGQGRETQYF.

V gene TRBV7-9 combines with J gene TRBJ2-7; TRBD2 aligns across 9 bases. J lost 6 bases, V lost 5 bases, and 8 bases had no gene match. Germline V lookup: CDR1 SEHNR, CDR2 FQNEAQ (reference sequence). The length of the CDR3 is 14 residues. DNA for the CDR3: TGTGCCAGCAGCCAACCGGGACTAGCCGTCGAGCAGTACTTC. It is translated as CASSQPGLAVEQYF. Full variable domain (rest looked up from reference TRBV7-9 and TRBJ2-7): DTGVSQNPRHKITKRGQNVTFRCDPISEHNRLYWYRQTLGQGPEFLTYFQNEAQLEKSRLLSDRFSAERPKGSFSTLEIQRTEQGDSAMYLCASSQPGLAVEQYFGPGTRLTVT.

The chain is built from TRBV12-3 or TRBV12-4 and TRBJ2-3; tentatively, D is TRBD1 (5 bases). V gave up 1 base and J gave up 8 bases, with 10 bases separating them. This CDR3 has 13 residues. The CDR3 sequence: CASSLGRQPTQYF. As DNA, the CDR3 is TGTGCCAGCAGTTTAGGAAGACAGCCTACGCAGTATTTT.

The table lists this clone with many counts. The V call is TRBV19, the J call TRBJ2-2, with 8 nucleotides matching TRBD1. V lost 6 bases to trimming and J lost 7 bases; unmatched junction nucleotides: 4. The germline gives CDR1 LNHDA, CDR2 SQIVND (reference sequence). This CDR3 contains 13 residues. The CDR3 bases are TGTGCCAGTAGCAGGGGGCTGAACGGGGAGCTGTTTTTT. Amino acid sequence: CASSRGLNGELFF.

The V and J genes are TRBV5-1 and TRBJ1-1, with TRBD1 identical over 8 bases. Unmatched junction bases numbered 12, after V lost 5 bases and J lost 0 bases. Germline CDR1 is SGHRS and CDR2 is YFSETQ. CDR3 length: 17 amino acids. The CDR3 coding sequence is TGCGCCAGCAGATTCAAAGACAGGGGTCAGATGAACACTGAAGCTTTCTTT. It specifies CASRFKDRGQMNTEAFF.

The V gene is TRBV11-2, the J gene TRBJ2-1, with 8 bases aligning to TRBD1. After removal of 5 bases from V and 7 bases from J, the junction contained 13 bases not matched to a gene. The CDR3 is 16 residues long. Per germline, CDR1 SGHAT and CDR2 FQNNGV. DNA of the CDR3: TGTGCCAGCAGCCAACATCAGGGGGCGATTAGGAATGAGCAGTTCTTC. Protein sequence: CASSQHQGAIRNEQFF.

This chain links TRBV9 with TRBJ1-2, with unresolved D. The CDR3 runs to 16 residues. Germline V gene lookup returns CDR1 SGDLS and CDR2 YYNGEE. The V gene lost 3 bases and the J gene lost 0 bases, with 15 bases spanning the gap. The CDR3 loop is CASSASYRFTNYGYTF. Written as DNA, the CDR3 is TGTGCCAGCAGCGCTTCCTACAGATTTACTAACTATGGCTACACCTTC.

This chain's CDR3 is CATGQGDGIGNQPQHF. The CDR3 DNA sequence: TGTGCCACCGGACAGGGTGACGGAATAGGCAATCAGCCCCAGCATTTT. The V and J genes are TRBV19 and TRBJ1-5; 8 positions agree with TRBD1. This CDR3 has 16 amino acids. The V gene's germline CDR1 is LNHDA and CDR2 SQIVND (reference sequence). V was pared by 10 bases and J by 2 bases, with 13 bases of the junction left unmatched.

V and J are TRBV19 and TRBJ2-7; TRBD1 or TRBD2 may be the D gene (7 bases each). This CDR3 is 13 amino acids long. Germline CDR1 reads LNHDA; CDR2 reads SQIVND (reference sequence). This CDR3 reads CASGGGYSYEQYF. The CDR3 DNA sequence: TGTGCGTCAGGGGGAGGGTACTCCTACGAGCAGTACTTC.

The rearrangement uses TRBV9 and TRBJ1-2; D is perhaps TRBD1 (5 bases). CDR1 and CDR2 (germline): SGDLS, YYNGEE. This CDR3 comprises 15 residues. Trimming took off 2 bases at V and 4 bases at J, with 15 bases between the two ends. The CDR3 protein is CASSVDHQGFYGYTF. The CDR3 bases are TGTGCCAGCAGCGTCGACCACCAGGGTTTCTATGGCTACACCTTC.

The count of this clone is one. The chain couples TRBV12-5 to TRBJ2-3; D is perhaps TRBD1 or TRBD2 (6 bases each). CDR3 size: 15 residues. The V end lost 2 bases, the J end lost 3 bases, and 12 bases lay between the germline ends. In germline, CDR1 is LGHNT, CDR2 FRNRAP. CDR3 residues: CASGLPGGPTDTQYF. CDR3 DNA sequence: TGTGCTAGTGGTTTGCCCGGGGGCCCAACAGATACGCAGTATTTT.

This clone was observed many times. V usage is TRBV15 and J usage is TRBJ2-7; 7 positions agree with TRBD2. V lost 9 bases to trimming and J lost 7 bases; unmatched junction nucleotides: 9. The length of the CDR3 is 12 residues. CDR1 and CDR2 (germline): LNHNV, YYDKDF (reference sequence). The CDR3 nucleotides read TGTGCCACGGAGCGGGACCGGGGTGAGCAGTACTTC. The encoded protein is CATERDRGEQYF. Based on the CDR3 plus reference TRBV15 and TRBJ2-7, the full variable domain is DAMVIQNPRYQVTQFGKPVTLSCSQTLNHNVMYWYQQKSSQAPKLLFHYYDKDFNNEADTPDNFQSRRPNTSFCFLDIRSPGLGDTAMYLCATERDRGEQYFGPGTRLTVT.

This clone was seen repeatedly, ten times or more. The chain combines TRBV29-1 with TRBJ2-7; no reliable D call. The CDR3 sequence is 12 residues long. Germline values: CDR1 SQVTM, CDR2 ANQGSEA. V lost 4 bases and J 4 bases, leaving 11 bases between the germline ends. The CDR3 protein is CSVGIAAYEQYF. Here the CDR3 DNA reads TGCAGCGTTGGGATCGCAGCTTACGAGCAGTACTTC.

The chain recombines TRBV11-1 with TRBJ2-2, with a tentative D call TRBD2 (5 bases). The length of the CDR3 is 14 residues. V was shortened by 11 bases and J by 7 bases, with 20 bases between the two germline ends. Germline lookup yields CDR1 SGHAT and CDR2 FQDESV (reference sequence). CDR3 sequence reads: CASRASIWNGELFF. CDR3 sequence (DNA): TGTGCCTCGAGGGCCTCAATTTGGAACGGGGAGCTGTTTTTT.

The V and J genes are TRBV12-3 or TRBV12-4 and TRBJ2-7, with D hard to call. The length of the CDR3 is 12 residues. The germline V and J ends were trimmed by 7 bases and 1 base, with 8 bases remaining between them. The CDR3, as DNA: TGTGCCAGCACAGGCAGTTCCTACGAGCAGTACTTC. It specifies CASTGSSYEQYF.

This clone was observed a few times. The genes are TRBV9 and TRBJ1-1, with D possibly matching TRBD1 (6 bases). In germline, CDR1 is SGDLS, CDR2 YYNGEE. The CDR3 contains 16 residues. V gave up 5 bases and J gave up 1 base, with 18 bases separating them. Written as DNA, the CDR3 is TGTGCCAGCAGAGGAGGGGGGTGGGGGGAGAACACTGAAGCTTTCTTT. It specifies CASRGGGWGENTEAFF.

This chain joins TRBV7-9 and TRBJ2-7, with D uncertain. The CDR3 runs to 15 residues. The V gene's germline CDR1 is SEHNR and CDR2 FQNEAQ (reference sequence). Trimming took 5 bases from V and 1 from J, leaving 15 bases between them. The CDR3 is CASSPPPGWSYEQYF. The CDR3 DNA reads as TGTGCCAGCAGCCCCCCCCCAGGCTGGTCCTACGAGCAGTACTTC.

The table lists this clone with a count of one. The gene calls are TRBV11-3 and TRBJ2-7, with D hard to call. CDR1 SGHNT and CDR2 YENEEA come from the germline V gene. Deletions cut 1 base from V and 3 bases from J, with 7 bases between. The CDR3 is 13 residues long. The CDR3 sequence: CASSLGEVYEQYF. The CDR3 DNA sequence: TGTGCCAGCAGCTTAGGAGAAGTCTACGAGCAGTACTTC.

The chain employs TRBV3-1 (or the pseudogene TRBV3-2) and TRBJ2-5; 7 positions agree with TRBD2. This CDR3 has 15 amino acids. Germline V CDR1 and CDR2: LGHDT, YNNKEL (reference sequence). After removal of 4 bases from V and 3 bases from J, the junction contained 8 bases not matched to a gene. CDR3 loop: CASSPLWSGEETQYF. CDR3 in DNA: TGTGCCAGCAGCCCCCTATGGAGCGGGGAAGAGACCCAGTACTTC.

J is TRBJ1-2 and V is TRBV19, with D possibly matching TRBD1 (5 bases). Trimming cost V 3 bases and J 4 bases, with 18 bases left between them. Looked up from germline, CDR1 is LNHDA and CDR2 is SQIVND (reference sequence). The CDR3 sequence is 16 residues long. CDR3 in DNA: TGTGCCAGTAGTATCCCCGGGACTGTGAGGGGCTATGGCTACACCTTC. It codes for CASSIPGTVRGYGYTF. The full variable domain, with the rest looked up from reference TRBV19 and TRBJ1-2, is DGGITQSPKYLFRKEGQNVTLSCEQNLNHDAMYWYRQDPGQGLRLIYYSQIVNDFQKGDIAEGYSVSREKKESFPLTVTSAQKNPTAFYLCASSIPGTVRGYGYTFGSGTRLTVV.

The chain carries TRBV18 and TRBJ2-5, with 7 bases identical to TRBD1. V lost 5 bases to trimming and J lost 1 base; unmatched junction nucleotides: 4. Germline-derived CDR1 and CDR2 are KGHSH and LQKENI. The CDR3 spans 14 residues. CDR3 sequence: CASSGQVGQETQYF. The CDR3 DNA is TGTGCCAGCTCAGGACAGGTCGGCCAAGAGACCCAGTACTTC. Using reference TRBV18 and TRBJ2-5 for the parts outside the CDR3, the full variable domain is NAGVMQNPRHLVRRRGQEARLRCSPMKGHSHVYWYRQLPEEGLKFMVYLQKENIIDESGMPKERFSAEFPKEGPSILRIQQVVRGDSAAYFCASSGQVGQETQYFGPGTRLLVL.